Listed below are T cell receptor beta chains from one sample, sequenced in a study of blood T cells in healthy people across ages. TCRdb analysed the 5' RACE reads with MiXCR anew, one entry per CDR3 protein. The sample contains around 970,000 distinct CDR3 sequences, around 54% of which appear only once. Source material: blood. The origin of the receptors is a woman aged 60-75 years in good health. CDR3s include the opening cysteine and the closing phenylalanine or tryptophan. The order of the fields is J gene, D gene, V gene, clone size, CDR3 DNA, CDR3 protein. The D gene is left open where the match is weak. Part of the rows lack a size; the others show once, few, many or a class for expanded clones.

TRBJ2-5,NA,TRBV5-1,few,TGCGCCAGCAGCTACTTTGGGGACCCTACTCAAGAGACCCAGTACTTC,CASSYFGDPTQETQYF
TRBJ2-7,NA,TRBV2,NA,TGTGCCAGCAGTTCGGGACGCAACTCCTACGAGCAGTACTTC,CASSSGRNSYEQYF
TRBJ2-5,TRBD2,TRBV2,NA,TGTGCCAGCAGTGATAGTGGGACTAGCTATAATGAGCAGTACTTC,CASSDSGTSYNEQYF
TRBJ2-6,NA,TRBV10-3,NA,TGTGCCATCCGTGGGACCAACGTCCTGACTTTC,CAIRGTNVLTF
TRBJ2-5,TRBD2,TRBV29-1,NA,TGCAGCGTTGTCCGGACTAGCGGGAGGGCCTTGGGCAATGAGCAGTACTTC,CSVVRTSGRALGNEQYF
TRBJ2-7,TRBD2,TRBV6-1,NA,TGTGCCAGCAAGCGGGGGTCCTACGAGCAGTACTTC,CASKRGSYEQYF
TRBJ2-3,NA,TRBV4-1,NA,TGCGCCAGCAGCCAAGATCCCAAGCAGGTATACACAGATACGCAGTATTTT,CASSQDPKQVYTDTQYF
TRBJ1-6,NA,TRBV28,once,TGTGCCAGCAGTTGGGAAAATTCACCCCTCCACTTT,CASSWENSPLHF
TRBJ1-2,NA,TRBV18,NA,TGTGCCAGCTCACAGGACCGATATAACTATGGCTACACCTTC,CASSQDRYNYGYTF
TRBJ2-1,NA,TRBV11-2,few,TGTGCCAGCAGCTTCCTAGGTACACCAAAGTTCTTC,CASSFLGTPKFF
TRBJ2-6,TRBD1,TRBV20-1,few,TGCAGTGCTAGGACAGGGGTTGGAAACTCTGGGGCCAACGTCCTGACTTTC,CSARTGVGNSGANVLTF